The clone carrying this TCR beta chain has a handful of counts. The data stem from a study of T-cell reconstitution after alpha-beta-depleted transplantation in children. V lost 6 bases and J 9 bases, leaving 13 bases between the germline ends. The CDR3 is made up of 12 amino acids. CDR1 is MNHEY and CDR2 is SVGAGI in the germline V gene. TCRbeta library preparation incorporated unique molecular identifiers. TCRdb reanalysed the PCR reads using MiXCR and keeps one entry per CDR3 protein. The sample has about 600,000 distinct CDR3 sequences, 20% to 25% seen once. The material sequenced was PBMCs, mostly from graft donor cells, taken 360 days after TCRalphabeta/CD19-depleted stem cell transplant. This receptor was identified in a boy less than two years old who had a stem cell transplant for acute myeloid leukemia, so the T cells may come from the graft donor. The chain carries TRBV6-5 and TRBJ2-3; the D is unclear. Here the CDR3 DNA reads TGTGCCAGCAGCCCGGGCCGGGTGACGCAGTATTTT. Protein: CASSPGRVTQYF.